This entry features one T cell receptor (beta chain) sequence. The sample's treatment: roughly 18 received Ad26.COV2.S at low or high dose, single or two shots; 5 received placebo; per-sample allocation not given. Sampling occurred on day 63 after the first vaccine or placebo injection. Participants' vaccine, an Ad26 vector, delivered Wuhan-strain SARS-CoV-2 spike. Clones were sequenced by immunoSEQ multiplex PCR, and TCRdb holds only the in-frame ones, with some missing. This sample has 440,000 or so clones, with about 90% found just once. The data belong to a study of Ad26.COV2.S vaccination and SARS-CoV-2 variants. The V gene end was trimmed by 5 bases and the J gene end by 7 bases; junction bases not matched to a gene: 9. The CDR3 has 15 residues. From germline, CDR1 is MDHEN and CDR2 SYDVKM.

The chain links TRBV28 to TRBJ1-5, with TRBD1 matching over 9 bases. The clonotype originates from a person aged 18 to 65 who received the Ad26.COV2.S COVID-19 vaccine or a placebo. The sequences come from peripheral blood, collected in a trial of Ad26.COV2.S vaccine versus placebo. The CDR3 region is CASSLPTGGAQPQHF. CDR3 nucleotide sequence: TGTGCCAGCAGTCTCCCCACAGGGGGCGCGCAGCCCCAGCATTTT.